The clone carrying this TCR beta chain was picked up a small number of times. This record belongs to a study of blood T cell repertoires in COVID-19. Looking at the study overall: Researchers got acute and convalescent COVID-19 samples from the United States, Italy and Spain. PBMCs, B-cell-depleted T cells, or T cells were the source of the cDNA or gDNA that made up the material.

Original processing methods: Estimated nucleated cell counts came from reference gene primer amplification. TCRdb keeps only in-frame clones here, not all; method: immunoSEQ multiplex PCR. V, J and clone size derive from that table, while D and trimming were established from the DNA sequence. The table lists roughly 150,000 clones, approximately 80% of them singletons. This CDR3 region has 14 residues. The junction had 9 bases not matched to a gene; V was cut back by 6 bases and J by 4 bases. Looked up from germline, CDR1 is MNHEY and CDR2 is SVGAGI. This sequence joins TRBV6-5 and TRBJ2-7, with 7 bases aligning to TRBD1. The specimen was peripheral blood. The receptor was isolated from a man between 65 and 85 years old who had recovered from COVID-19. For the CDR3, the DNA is TGTGCCAGCAGCAAACAGGGGCTCGGGTACGAGCAGTACTTC. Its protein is CASSKQGLGYEQYF.